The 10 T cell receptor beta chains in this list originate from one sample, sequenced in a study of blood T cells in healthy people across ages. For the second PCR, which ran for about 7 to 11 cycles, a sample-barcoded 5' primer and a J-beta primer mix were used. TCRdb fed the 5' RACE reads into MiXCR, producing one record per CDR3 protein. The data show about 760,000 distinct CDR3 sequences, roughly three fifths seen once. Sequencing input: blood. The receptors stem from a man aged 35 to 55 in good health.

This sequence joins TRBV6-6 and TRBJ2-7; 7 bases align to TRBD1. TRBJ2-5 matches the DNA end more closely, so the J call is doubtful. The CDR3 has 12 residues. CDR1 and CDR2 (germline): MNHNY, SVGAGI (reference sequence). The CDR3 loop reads CATTGSGETQYF. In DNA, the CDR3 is TGTGCCACGACAGGGTCAGGGGAGACCCAGTACTTC.

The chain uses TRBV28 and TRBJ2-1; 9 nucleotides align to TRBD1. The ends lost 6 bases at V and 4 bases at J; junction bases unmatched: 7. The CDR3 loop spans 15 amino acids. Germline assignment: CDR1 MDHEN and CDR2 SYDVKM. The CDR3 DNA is TGTGCCAGCAGGCGACAGGGGGTCACGTACAATGAGCAGTTCTTC. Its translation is CASRRQGVTYNEQFF. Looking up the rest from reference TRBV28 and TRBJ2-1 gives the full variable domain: DVKVTQSSRYLVKRTGEKVFLECVQDMDHENMFWYRQDPGLGLRLIYFSYDVKMKEKGDIPEGYSVSREKKERFSLILESASTNQTSMYLCASRRQGVTYNEQFFGPGTRLTVL.

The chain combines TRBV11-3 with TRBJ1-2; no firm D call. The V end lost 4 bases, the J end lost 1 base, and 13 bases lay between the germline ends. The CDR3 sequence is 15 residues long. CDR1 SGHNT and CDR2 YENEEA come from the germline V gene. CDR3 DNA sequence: TGTGCCAGCAGCTCCATCCGGGAGCTTAACTATGGCTACACCTTC. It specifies CASSSIRELNYGYTF.

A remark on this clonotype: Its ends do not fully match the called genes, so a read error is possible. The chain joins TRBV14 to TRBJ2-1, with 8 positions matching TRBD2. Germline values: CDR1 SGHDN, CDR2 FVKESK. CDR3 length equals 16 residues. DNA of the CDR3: TGTGTCAGCAGCCGACCGGGACTAGGCGGAGGCGATGAGCAGTTCTTC. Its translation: CVSSRPGLGGGDEQFF.

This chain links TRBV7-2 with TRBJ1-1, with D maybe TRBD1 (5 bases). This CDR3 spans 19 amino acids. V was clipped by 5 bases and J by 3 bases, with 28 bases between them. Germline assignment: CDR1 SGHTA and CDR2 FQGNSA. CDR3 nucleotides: TGTGCCAGCAGCCCGCGGTTAGGCTTGCTGGACAAAAGATACACTGAAGCTTTCTTT. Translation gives CASSPRLGLLDKRYTEAFF.

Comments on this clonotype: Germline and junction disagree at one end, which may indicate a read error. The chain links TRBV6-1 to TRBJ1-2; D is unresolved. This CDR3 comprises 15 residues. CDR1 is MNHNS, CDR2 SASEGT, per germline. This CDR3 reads CASREAGFANYGYTF. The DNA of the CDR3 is TGTGCCAGCAGGGAAGCGGGGTTTGCTAACTATGGCTACACCTTC.

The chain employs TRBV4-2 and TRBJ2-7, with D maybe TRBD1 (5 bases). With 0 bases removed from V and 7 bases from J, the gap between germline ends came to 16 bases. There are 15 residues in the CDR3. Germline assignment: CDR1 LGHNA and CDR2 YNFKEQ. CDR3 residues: CASSQEDSFGAEQYF. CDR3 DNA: TGTGCCAGCAGCCAAGAGGATAGCTTTGGGGCTGAGCAGTACTTC.

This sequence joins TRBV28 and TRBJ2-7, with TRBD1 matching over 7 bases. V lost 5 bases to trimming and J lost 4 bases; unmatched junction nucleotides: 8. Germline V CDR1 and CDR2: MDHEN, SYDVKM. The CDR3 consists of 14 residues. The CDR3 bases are TGTGCCAGCAGTGGAACAGGGGAGCCATACGAGCAGTACTTC. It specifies CASSGTGEPYEQYF.

CDR3 nucleotide sequence: TGCGCCAGCAGCGCGCGACTAGCGGATAGCTCCTACGAGCAGTACTTC. As protein: CASSARLADSSYEQYF. The chain has TRBV5-1 and TRBJ2-7; 9 bases are shared with TRBD2. Trimming removed 4 bases from V and 0 bases from J; junction bases left unmatched: 8. The CDR3 consists of 16 residues. Germline CDR1 and CDR2: SGHRS and YFSETQ.

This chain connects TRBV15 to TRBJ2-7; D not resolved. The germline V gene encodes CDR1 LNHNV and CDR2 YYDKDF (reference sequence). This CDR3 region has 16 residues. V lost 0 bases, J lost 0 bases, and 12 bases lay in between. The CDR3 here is CATSRDSPASSYEQYF. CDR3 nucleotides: TGTGCCACCAGCAGAGATTCGCCGGCTAGCTCCTACGAGCAGTACTTC.